The rows below give T cell receptor beta chains drawn from one sample of a study of T-cell memory formation after mild COVID-19. TCRdb fed the 5' RACE reads into MiXCR, producing one record per CDR3 protein. The sample shows about 180,000 distinct CDR3 sequences, approximately 16% of them seen only once. The sample taken for sequencing was PBMCs or a T cell subset sorted from them (not recorded which). The receptors come from an adult woman who had mild COVID-19 (a few samples of this study predate the infection). Cell type and time point are not known. Each CDR3 is given with its conserved first and last residue. The order of the fields is CDR3 DNA, CDR3 protein, V gene, J gene, clone size, D gene. D genes are given only for firm matches. Clone sizes are given selectively: once, few, many, or a class where the clone is expanded.

cdr3_nt: TGTGCCAGCAATACCCTGGACTGGCGGAGCTCCTACAATGAGCAGTTCTTC
cdr3_aa: CASNTLDWRSSYNEQFF
v_call: TRBV6-2/TRBV6-3
j_call: TRBJ2-1
clone_size: NA
d_call: NA

cdr3_nt: TGCAGTGCTAGAGTCCCGGGAGGGGTCGAGCAGTACTTC
cdr3_aa: CSARVPGGVEQYF
v_call: TRBV20-1
j_call: TRBJ2-7
clone_size: NA
d_call: TRBD2

cdr3_nt: TGCGCCAGCAGGAGGGACAGTCTAACCTACGAGCAGTACTTC
cdr3_aa: CASRRDSLTYEQYF
v_call: TRBV5-1
j_call: TRBJ2-7
clone_size: NA
d_call: TRBD1

cdr3_nt: TGCGCCAGCAGCTTGGAAGGCAGGGGAGGCGAGCAGTACTTC
cdr3_aa: CASSLEGRGGEQYF
v_call: TRBV5-1
j_call: TRBJ2-7
clone_size: few
d_call: NA

cdr3_nt: TGTGCCAGCAGTGGAACAGGGCGAGAGACCCAGTACTTC
cdr3_aa: CASSGTGRETQYF
v_call: TRBV6-1
j_call: TRBJ2-5
clone_size: once
d_call: NA

cdr3_nt: TGTGCCAGTAGTAAACCCTCAGGGGGTTTATACGAGCAGTACTTC
cdr3_aa: CASSKPSGGLYEQYF
v_call: TRBV19
j_call: TRBJ2-7
clone_size: NA
d_call: TRBD1

cdr3_nt: TGTGCCAGCAGTTACGGGAGGGCTCAACGGCAAGAGCAGTTCTTC
cdr3_aa: CASSYGRAQRQEQFF
v_call: TRBV6-5
j_call: TRBJ2-1
clone_size: NA
d_call: TRBD2

cdr3_nt: TGTGCCAGCAACCGGGACAACTACGAGCAGTACTTC
cdr3_aa: CASNRDNYEQYF
v_call: TRBV2
j_call: TRBJ2-7
clone_size: NA
d_call: NA

cdr3_nt: TGCGCCAGCAGCTTGAGGGACACCGGGGAGCTGTTTTTT
cdr3_aa: CASSLRDTGELFF
v_call: TRBV5-1
j_call: TRBJ2-2
clone_size: many
d_call: NA

cdr3_nt: TGCAGCGTTGCTCAAGGGGTTGGTCAGCCCCAGCATTTT
cdr3_aa: CSVAQGVGQPQHF
v_call: TRBV29-1
j_call: TRBJ1-5
clone_size: NA
d_call: NA

cdr3_nt: TGTGCCAGCAGCTCCCTACCCAATCAGCCCCAGCATTTT
cdr3_aa: CASSSLPNQPQHF
v_call: TRBV7-3
j_call: TRBJ1-5
clone_size: few
d_call: NA

cdr3_nt: TGTGCCACCAGTGCCAGACAGAGTTCCGCCTACGAGCAGTACTTC
cdr3_aa: CATSARQSSAYEQYF
v_call: TRBV24-1
j_call: TRBJ2-7
clone_size: NA
d_call: NA

cdr3_nt: TGCAGTGCTAGAGATGGGACAGGAATTGGATACGAGCAGTACTTC
cdr3_aa: CSARDGTGIGYEQYF
v_call: TRBV20-1
j_call: TRBJ2-7
clone_size: few
d_call: TRBD1

cdr3_nt: TGTGCCAGCAGAAGCGCGGACTACGAGCAGTACTTC
cdr3_aa: CASRSADYEQYF
v_call: TRBV11-3
j_call: TRBJ2-7
clone_size: NA
d_call: NA

cdr3_nt: TGTGCCTGGAGTAAGCAGTCAGATACGCAGTATTTT
cdr3_aa: CAWSKQSDTQYF
v_call: TRBV30
j_call: TRBJ2-3
clone_size: few
d_call: NA

cdr3_nt: TGTGCCAGCAGCTCACAGGGGATTCCTGGCTACACCTTC
cdr3_aa: CASSSQGIPGYTF
v_call: TRBV7-9
j_call: TRBJ1-2
clone_size: NA
d_call: TRBD1